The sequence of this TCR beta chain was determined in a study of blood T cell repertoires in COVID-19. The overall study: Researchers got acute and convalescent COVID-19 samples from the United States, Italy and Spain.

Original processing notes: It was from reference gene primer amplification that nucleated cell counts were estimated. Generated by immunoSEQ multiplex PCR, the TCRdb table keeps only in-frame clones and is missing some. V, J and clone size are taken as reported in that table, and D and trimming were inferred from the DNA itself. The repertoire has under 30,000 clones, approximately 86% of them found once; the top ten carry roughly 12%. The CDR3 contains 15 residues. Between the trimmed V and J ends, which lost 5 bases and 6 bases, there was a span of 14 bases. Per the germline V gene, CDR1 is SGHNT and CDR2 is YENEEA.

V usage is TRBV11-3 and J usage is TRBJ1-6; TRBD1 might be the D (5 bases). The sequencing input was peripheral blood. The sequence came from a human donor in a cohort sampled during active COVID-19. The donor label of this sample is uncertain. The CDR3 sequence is CASSIPTAPNSPLHF. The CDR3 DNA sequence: TGTGCCAGCAGCATACCGACAGCTCCTAATTCACCCCTCCACTTT.